The rows below give T cell receptor beta chains drawn from one sample of a study of blood T cell repertoires in COVID-19. Libraries were prepared by immunoSEQ multiplex PCR; TCRdb keeps only in-frame clonotypes and omits some of them. Among approximately 150,000 clones listed, approximately 80% were seen once. Sequencing was done on a sample of peripheral blood. The receptors were sampled from a woman aged 50 to 60 with acute or convalescent COVID-19. Each CDR3 is given with its conserved first and last residue. D genes are given only for firm matches. Clone size is not always given. Where it is, it says once, few, many or a class for expanded clones.

>TRBJ2-1|TRBD2|few|TRBV6-2/TRBV6-3
TGTGCCAGCAGTTACTCGGCTAGCGGGGGCGGCGAGCAGTTCTTC
CASSYSASGGGEQFF
>TRBJ1-1|-|-|TRBV27
TGTGCCAGTAGAGACGTGTCGGGACACGAGAACACTGAAGCTTTCTTT
CASRDVSGHENTEAFF
>TRBJ2-6|TRBD1|-|TRBV19
TGTGCCACCACAGACAGGGCCTCTGGGGCCAACGTCCTGACTTTC
CATTDRASGANVLTF
>TRBJ1-4|-|few|TRBV7-6
TGTGCCAGCAGCCCCGGGACACAAACTGGGAAACTGTTTTTT
CASSPGTQTGKLFF
>TRBJ2-3|TRBD2|-|TRBV7-9
TGTGCCAGCAGCTTAGGAATTAGCGGGGGCACAGATACGCAGTATTTT
CASSLGISGGTDTQYF
>TRBJ2-7|-|-|TRBV19
TGTGCCAGTAGCTCCCCGGGGACCTACGAGCAGTACTTC
CASSSPGTYEQYF
>TRBJ1-2|-|-|TRBV25-1
TGTGCCAGCAGTGTCCCCAGGGGCGAAAGCTATGGCTACACCTTC
CASSVPRGESYGYTF
>TRBJ1-2|TRBD1|-|TRBV27
TGTGCCAGCGGTTCACAGGGGGCGTTCGTTGGCTACACCTTC
CASGSQGAFVGYTF
>TRBJ2-3|-|-|TRBV20-1
TGCAGTGCTAGTCGTCCTACAGATACGCAGTATTTT
CSASRPTDTQYF
>TRBJ2-1|TRBD1|-|TRBV5-1
TGCGCCAGCAGCTTGGGGGGACAGGGAGGTGTCGATGAGCAGTTCTTC
CASSLGGQGGVDEQFF
>TRBJ1-1|-|-|TRBV6-5
TGTGCCAGCAGTTATACACAGGAGGGGCGCAACACTGAAGCTTTCTTT
CASSYTQEGRNTEAFF
>TRBJ1-2|TRBD1|-|TRBV18
TGTGCCAGCTCACCCAGGACAGGGAAGAATAACTATGGCTACACCTTC
CASSPRTGKNNYGYTF
>TRBJ1-1|TRBD1|-|TRBV9
TGTGCCAGCAGCCCCGGTTGGGGCAGGGGGCACAGTGGTGAAGCTTTCTTT
CASSPGWGRGHSGEAFF
>TRBJ2-5|TRBD2|-|TRBV20-1
TGCAGTGCTAGTGGGACTAGCCTGGAGACCCAGTACTTC
CSASGTSLETQYF
>TRBJ1-6|-|-|TRBV2
TGTGCCAGCAACAGGGAAAATTCACCCCTCCACTTT
CASNRENSPLHF
>TRBJ2-7|-|-|TRBV6-1
TGTGCCAGCAGTGAAGCGCTGGGGCCTATCTACGAGCAGTACTTC
CASSEALGPIYEQYF
>TRBJ2-5|TRBD1|-|TRBV5-1
TGCGCCAGCAGTTTTGACAGGGACGTGACCCAGTACTTC
CASSFDRDVTQYF
>TRBJ2-1|TRBD1|once|TRBV7-3
TGTGCCAGCAGCCCTCCCGGACAGGGTAAACATGAGCAGTTCTTC
CASSPPGQGKHEQFF
>TRBJ2-1|-|-|TRBV9
TGTGCCAGCAGCGTCCAGGGGAGTGGCAATGAGCAGTTCTTC
CASSVQGSGNEQFF
>TRBJ2-1|-|-|TRBV6-5
TGTGCCAGAGGAGCGGACTACAATGAGCAGTTCTTC
CARGADYNEQFF